This entry lists 21 T cell receptor beta chains sequenced from one sample in a study of read filtering for tumor transcriptome and immune sequencing. From around 0.4 ug of RNA, a library with molecular barcoded alpha/delta and beta/gamma adaptors was made. MiXCR was run by TCRdb on the reads, yielding one entry per CDR3 protein. The table includes about 14,000 distinct CDR3 sequences, approximately 20% detected once. The sequencing input was a population of CD138-negative cells sorted from bone marrow. Receptors originate from a donor over 35 with multiple myeloma.

With respect to this clonotype: A much larger clone lies a single base off, so this may be a read error. The V and J genes are TRBV5-1 and TRBJ2-5, with D unresolved. This CDR3 is built from 11 residues. CDR1 and CDR2 from the germline V gene are SGHRS and YFSETQ. CDR3 nucleotides: TGCGCCAGCAGCTTGGAAGAGACCCCGTACTTC. The encoded protein is CASSLEETPYF.

This chain joins TRBV12-3 or TRBV12-4 and TRBJ2-2; 7 nucleotides agree with TRBD1. After removal of 0 bases from V and 3 bases from J, the junction contained 4 bases not matched to a gene. This CDR3 is 16 amino acids long. This CDR3 is CASSLALTGYTGELFF. The CDR3 nucleotides read TGTGCCAGCAGTTTAGCTTTGACAGGGTACACCGGGGAGCTGTTTTTT.

The genes are TRBV10-2 and TRBJ1-5, with a weak D call TRBD1 (5 bases). Germline-derived CDR1 and CDR2 are WSHSY and SAAADI. The CDR3 has 13 residues. Trimming cost V 6 bases and J 4 bases, with 10 bases left between them. The CDR3 DNA follows: TGCGCCAGCAGCGACAGATCTAATCAGCCCCAGCATTTT. Translated, it gives CASSDRSNQPQHF.

This clonotype was counted a few times. The rearrangement uses TRBV11-2 and TRBJ2-7; 9 bases line up with TRBD2. There are 15 residues in the CDR3. The germline CDR1 and CDR2 sequences are SGHAT and FQNNGV. J gave up 7 bases and V 1 base, and 8 bases lay outside the gene matches. The CDR3 sequence: CASSLGPSGTLEQYF. In DNA form, the CDR3 reads TGTGCCAGCAGCTTAGGTCCTAGCGGGACCCTGGAGCAGTACTTC.

This clonotype was counted ten times or more. The rearrangement uses TRBV12-3 or TRBV12-4 and TRBJ2-3; 8 positions match TRBD1. The length of the CDR3 is 15 residues. Losses at the gene ends were 6 bases for V and 2 bases for J; bases not matched to a gene: 7. The CDR3 region is CASRSRQGSTDTQYF. In nucleotides, the CDR3 is TGTGCCAGCAGGAGTCGACAGGGGTCCACAGATACGCAGTATTTT.

This clonotype has a count of ten or more. The gene calls are TRBV2 and TRBJ2-2; D remains ambiguous. Trimming took 7 bases from V and 1 from J, leaving 7 bases between them. Germline CDR1 is SNHLY and CDR2 is FYNNEI. The length of the CDR3 is 13 residues. In nucleotides, the CDR3 is TGTGCCAGCATGAAACAGAACACCGGGGAGCTGTTTTTT. Its protein product is CASMKQNTGELFF.

This clonotype has ten or more counts. V gene TRBV7-2 combines with J gene TRBJ2-7; 9 bases are a match to TRBD1. The CDR3 covers 13 residues. With V trimmed by 4 bases and J by 4 bases, 2 bases remained unmatched. The germline V gene encodes CDR1 SGHTA and CDR2 FQGNSA. CDR3: CASSSDRGYEQYF. CDR3 coding DNA: TGTGCCAGCAGCTCGGACAGGGGATACGAGCAGTACTTC.

The chain recombines TRBV7-6 with TRBJ2-7; either TRBD1 or TRBD2 may fit D (6 bases each). The length of the CDR3 is 16 residues. Germline V gene data show CDR1 as SGHVS and CDR2 as FNYEAQ. Trimming cost V 5 bases and J 3 bases, with 20 bases left between them. The CDR3 loop reads CASSLITTGAGYEQYF. CDR3 sequence (DNA): TGTGCCAGCAGCCTTATAACGACGGGGGCGGGCTACGAGCAGTACTTC.

The chain links TRBV4-1 to TRBJ1-1; D is undetermined. Trimming pared 3 bases from V and 5 bases from J, leaving 10 bases between. The V gene's germline CDR1 is MGHRA and CDR2 YSYEKL. The CDR3 has 13 residues. In nucleotides, the CDR3 is TGCGCCAGCAGCCAGTCACGGGGAACTGAAGCTTTCTTT. It encodes CASSQSRGTEAFF.

The J gene is TRBJ2-7, the V gene TRBV7-9; D unresolved. Deletions cut 5 bases from V and 9 bases from J, with 11 bases between. This CDR3 is built from 11 residues. Germline CDR1 SEHNR, CDR2 FQNEAQ (reference sequence). CDR3 region: CASSHGYGQYF. CDR3 sequence (DNA): TGTGCCAGCAGCCATGGTTATGGGCAGTACTTC.

As concerns this clonotype: A much larger clone is a single base away; this may be a read error. The chain has TRBV21-1 and TRBJ2-5; the tabulated D call, TRBD2, remains unverified against the DNA. TRBV21-1 is an annotated pseudogene. The length of the CDR3 is 15 residues. CDR3 in DNA: TGTGCCAGCAGCGTGGGACTAGCGAACCAAGAGACCCAGTACTTC. Amino acids: CASSVGLANQETQYF.

This clonotype was seen repeatedly, ten times or more. The chain recombines TRBV19 with TRBJ2-1, with a tentative D call TRBD2 (5 bases). Trimming took 8 bases from V and 3 from J, leaving 17 bases between them. This CDR3 comprises 15 residues. CDR1 is LNHDA and CDR2 is SQIVND in the germline V gene (reference sequence). In DNA form, the CDR3 reads TGTGCCAGTCAAATCATTGCTAGCAACTACAATGAGCAGTTCTTC. Translating gives CASQIIASNYNEQFF.

Ten or more counts support this clonotype. The gene calls are TRBV5-1 and TRBJ2-2, with TRBD2 matching 7 bases. Germline CDR1 SGHRS, CDR2 YFSETQ. CDR3 size: 16 residues. V lost 3 bases to trimming and J lost 3 bases; unmatched junction nucleotides: 8. This chain's CDR3 is CASSSVPGGHTGELFF. The CDR3 bases are TGCGCCAGCAGCTCCGTTCCGGGAGGACACACCGGGGAGCTGTTTTTT.

This clonotype was counted many times. The V call is TRBV7-2, the J call TRBJ2-1, with TRBD2 identical over 11 bases. From germline, CDR1 is SGHTA and CDR2 FQGNSA. The CDR3 is made up of 15 amino acids. V lost 4 bases to trimming and J lost 4 bases; unmatched junction nucleotides: 3. The CDR3 nucleotides read TGTGCCAGCAGCTCTAGGACTAGCGGGTACAATGAGCAGTTCTTC. It translates to CASSSRTSGYNEQFF.

The rearrangement uses TRBV7-8 and TRBJ2-7; TRBD1 matches at 7 bases. Germline assignment: CDR1 SGHVS and CDR2 FQNEAQ. Losses at the gene ends were 5 bases for V and 5 bases for J; bases not matched to a gene: 6. CDR3 length: 13 amino acids. CDR3 DNA sequence: TGTGCCAGCAGCCTCGGGACAGACCACGAGCAGTACTTC. Encoded protein: CASSLGTDHEQYF.

As concerns this clonotype: Mismatch with germline at one junction end may stem from a read error. V gene TRBV5-4 combines with J gene TRBJ1-3, with D perhaps matching TRBD1 (5 bases). This CDR3 spans 15 amino acids. Germline V gene sequence: CDR1 SGHNT, CDR2 YYREEE (reference sequence). This chain's CDR3 is CASSRGPSSGNTICF. For the CDR3, the DNA is TGTGCCAGCAGCAGGGGACCGAGCTCTGGAAACACCATATGTTTT.

In this sample, this clonotype turned up many times. The chain carries TRBV7-9 and TRBJ2-1, with 7 bases fitting TRBD1. The CDR3 length is 15 residues. Germline V gives CDR1 SEHNR, CDR2 FQNEAQ (reference sequence). The ends lost 5 bases at V and 3 bases at J; junction bases unmatched: 7. The CDR3 sequence is CASSRTGDLYNEQFF. CDR3 sequence (DNA): TGTGCCAGCAGCCGAACAGGGGACCTCTACAATGAGCAGTTCTTC.

The V gene is TRBV12-3 or TRBV12-4, the J gene TRBJ2-7, with D possibly matching TRBD2 (6 bases). This CDR3 has 14 residues. The germline V and J ends were trimmed by 6 bases and 6 bases, with 18 bases remaining between them. CDR3 nucleotides: TGTGCCAGCAGCTTGGCGTGGGGGGTCTTCGAGCAGTACTTC. This gives the protein CASSLAWGVFEQYF.

This clonotype was detected many times. The CDR3 region has the DNA TGTGCCAGCAGCCAGTCGGCAGGACAAGAGACCCAGTACTTC. Translating it yields CASSQSAGQETQYF. V usage is TRBV7-2 and J usage is TRBJ2-5, with D unclear. CDR1 and CDR2 (germline): SGHTA, FQGNSA. The V end was cut by 5 bases, the J end by 2 bases, with 12 bases between. The CDR3 contains 14 residues.

This clonotype was observed at least ten times. The chain recombines TRBV4-2 with TRBJ2-5, with TRBD1 identical over 9 bases. The CDR3 is 13 residues long. Per germline, CDR1 LGHNA and CDR2 YNFKEQ. V lost 3 bases, J lost 5 bases, and 1 base stayed unmatched. CDR3 region: CASSQGTGETQYF. Written as DNA, the CDR3 is TGTGCCAGCAGCCAGGGGACAGGGGAGACCCAGTACTTC.

This clonotype occurred many times. This chain links TRBV6-6 with TRBJ1-5; D not certain. The CDR3 sequence is 15 residues long. Germline CDR1 MNHNY, CDR2 SVGAGI (reference sequence). V lost 2 bases and J lost 3, with 11 bases in between. In DNA, the CDR3 is TGTGCCAGCAGTTACGTAAGACGGCTCAATCAGCCCCAGCATTTT. It yields the protein CASSYVRRLNQPQHF.